The 25 T cell receptor beta chains presented below share a single source sample, sequenced in a study of Ad26.COV2.S vaccination and SARS-CoV-2 variants (dated by TCRdb to 2020 to 2022). Interpreted using the paper, the treatment or condition label stands for: 19 received Ad26.COV2.S at low or high dose, single or two shots; about 5 received placebo; per-sample allocation not given. For vaccine and placebo recipients, the sequenced repertoires came from samples collected on day 63 after the first injection. Libraries came from the immunoSEQ multiplex PCR assay. The immuneACCESS repertoire file appears here via TCRdb, limited to in-frame rearrangements. These files lack a portion of the clones; in checked studies, under half of the deficit traces to unresolved V genes, and the cause of the others is not known. In all, the sample holds about 350,000 clones, and more than 75% of those were seen once. The top ten hold 3.3% of the sample.

This material consisted of peripheral blood, taken in a trial of Ad26.COV2.S vaccine versus placebo. All receptors come from a person between 18 and 60 years old who received the Ad26.COV2.S COVID-19 vaccine or a placebo.

The chain carries TRBV6-2 or TRBV6-3 and TRBJ2-7; D remains unclear. Germline values: CDR1 MNHEY, CDR2 SVGEGT. Trimming shortened V by 4 bases and J by 2 bases, and 21 bases separated the two germline ends. The CDR3 is 17 residues long. As DNA, the CDR3 is TGTGCCAGCAGTTTAGTCTCCGACGGGCGCGGAACCTACGAGCAGTACTTC. It encodes CASSLVSDGRGTYEQYF.

The genes are TRBV10-2 and TRBJ2-5, with 8 nucleotides matching TRBD1. The CDR3 is 16 residues long. Germline assignment: CDR1 WSHSY and CDR2 SAAADI. V lost 2 bases to trimming and J lost 4 bases; unmatched junction nucleotides: 9. CDR3 in DNA: TGCGCCAGCAGTGAGATTATCGGGACAGGCACAGAGACCCAGTACTTC. It is translated as CASSEIIGTGTETQYF.

The chain recombines TRBV9 with TRBJ2-2; perhaps TRBD1 as D (6 bases). The germline V and J ends were trimmed by 0 bases and 2 bases, with 11 bases remaining between them. The CDR3 loop spans 16 amino acids. Germline loops: CDR1 SGDLS, CDR2 YYNGEE. The CDR3 sequence: CASSVVGTPNTGELFF. Here the CDR3 DNA reads TGTGCCAGCAGCGTAGTTGGGACACCAAACACCGGGGAGCTGTTTTTT.

The gene calls are TRBV30 and TRBJ2-1; possibly TRBD1 for D (5 bases). Germline V lookup: CDR1 GTSNPN, CDR2 SVGIG (reference sequence). V was cut by 4 bases and J by 6 bases, with 22 bases left in between. This CDR3 is 16 amino acids long. CDR3 nucleotide sequence: TGTGCCTGGAAAGACAACGGCGGTGGGGCTGGCAATGAGCAGTTCTTC. Its protein is CAWKDNGGGAGNEQFF.

This chain joins TRBV19 and TRBJ1-5; TRBD1 might be the D (5 bases). V was trimmed by 4 bases and J by 3 bases, leaving 13 bases between them. This CDR3 has 15 amino acids. Germline-derived CDR1 and CDR2 are LNHDA and SQIVND (reference sequence). The CDR3 nucleotides are TGTGCCAGTAGTACCACCCCAGGGTACAATCAGCCCCAGCATTTT. It codes for CASSTTPGYNQPQHF.

The chain joins TRBV6-2 or TRBV6-3 to TRBJ2-2; the match to TRBD2 covers 8 bases. From germline, CDR1 is MNHEY and CDR2 SVGEGT. With V trimmed by 2 bases and J by 4 bases, 9 bases remained unmatched. This CDR3 has 17 residues. The CDR3 region is CASSYMASGLSTGELFF. The CDR3 region has the DNA TGTGCCAGCAGTTACATGGCTAGCGGGTTAAGCACCGGGGAGCTGTTTTTT.

The V call is TRBV4-3, the J call TRBJ1-1, with D maybe TRBD1 (5 bases). Trimming cost V 0 bases and J 11 bases, with 13 bases left between them. The length of the CDR3 is 13 residues. Germline CDR1 reads LGHNA; CDR2 reads YSLEER. CDR3 sequence reads: CASSQDRGGNAFF. The CDR3 region has the DNA TGCGCCAGCAGCCAAGATCGTGGGGGAAATGCTTTCTTT.

J is TRBJ1-5 and V is TRBV5-1; D possibly corresponds to TRBD1 (5 bases). Looked up from germline, CDR1 is SGHRS and CDR2 is YFSETQ. The CDR3 is made up of 15 amino acids. Trimming removed 3 bases from V and 3 bases from J, with 13 bases in between. The CDR3 nucleotides read TGCGCCAGCAGCTCGTCGACAGATTACAATCAGCCCCAGCATTTT. It codes for CASSSSTDYNQPQHF.

The V and J genes are TRBV7-2 and TRBJ2-3; a weak D match, TRBD1 (5 bases). The CDR3 has 14 amino acids. From germline, CDR1 is SGHTA and CDR2 FQGNSA. V was pared by 4 bases and J by 2 bases, with 10 bases between. The DNA for the CDR3 is TGTGCCAGCAGCTGGGGCTATAACACAGATACGCAGTATTTT. Protein sequence: CASSWGYNTDTQYF.

The rearrangement uses TRBV7-2 and TRBJ1-5; D perhaps matches TRBD1 (6 bases). V lost 5 bases to trimming and J lost 4 bases, with 15 bases between them. Germline CDR1 reads SGHTA; CDR2 reads FQGNSA. The CDR3 covers 15 residues. The CDR3 region is CASSTGTRENQPQHF. DNA of the CDR3: TGTGCCAGCAGCACAGGGACAAGGGAAAATCAGCCCCAGCATTTT. Filled out from reference TRBV7-2 and TRBJ1-5, the complete variable domain reads GAGVSQSPSNKVTEKGKDVELRCDPISGHTALYWYRQSLGQGLEFLIYFQGNSAPDKSGLPSDRFSAERTGGSVSTLTIQRTQQEDSAVYLCASSTGTRENQPQHFGDGTRLSIL.

This chain links TRBV27 with TRBJ2-1; D call uncertain. This CDR3 comprises 15 residues. Germline lookup yields CDR1 MNHEY and CDR2 SMNVEV (reference sequence). With 2 bases removed from V and 0 bases from J, the gap between germline ends came to 8 bases. The CDR3 region is CASSLESSSYNEQFF. The CDR3 coding sequence is TGTGCCAGCAGTTTAGAGAGTAGCTCCTACAATGAGCAGTTCTTC.

This chain links TRBV10-3 with TRBJ1-6, with 11 bases lining up with TRBD1. The J segment lost 8 bases and the V segment lost 5 bases, leaving 8 bases of the junction unmatched. Germline CDR1 reads ENHRY; CDR2 reads SYGVKD. The CDR3 length is 16 residues. The CDR3 bases are TGTGCCATCAGTAATAGGACAGGGGGCTTGGATTCACCCCTCCACTTT. Its translation: CAISNRTGGLDSPLHF.

This chain uses TRBV25-1 with TRBJ2-5, with D perhaps TRBD1 (6 bases). The CDR3 extends over 17 amino acids. Trimming removed 2 bases at V and 3 bases at J, with 19 bases between. Germline-derived CDR1 and CDR2 are MGHDK and SYGVNS. As DNA, the CDR3 is TGTGCCAGCAGTGAAGGGGATTCCCTGGGACAAAAAGAGACCCAGTACTTC. Translation: CASSEGDSLGQKETQYF.

The chain has TRBV7-9 and TRBJ1-2; TRBD1 might be the D (6 bases). This CDR3 region has 15 residues. The germline V gene encodes CDR1 SEHNR and CDR2 FQNEAQ (reference sequence). Between the trimmed V and J ends, which lost 5 bases and 0 bases, there was a span of 13 bases. DNA of the CDR3: TGTGCCAGCAGCAATTCCGACAGGACTAACTATGGCTACACCTTC. Translation gives CASSNSDRTNYGYTF.

The V call is TRBV5-1, the J call TRBJ2-4, with 11 bases lining up with TRBD2. There are 16 residues in the CDR3. Germline-derived CDR1 and CDR2 are SGHRS and YFSETQ. Losses at the gene ends were 0 bases for V and 13 bases for J; bases not matched to a gene: 12. CDR3 region: CASSLAGTSGSADQYF. CDR3 in DNA: TGCGCCAGCAGCTTGGCCGGGACTAGCGGAAGCGCGGACCAGTACTTC.

The chain is built from TRBV5-4 and TRBJ2-1; D not resolved. There are 14 residues in the CDR3. Trimming shortened V by 3 bases and J by 4 bases, and 11 bases separated the two germline ends. From germline, CDR1 is SGHNT and CDR2 YYREEE (reference sequence). CDR3 sequence reads: CASSSPSGYNEQFF. In DNA form, the CDR3 reads TGTGCCAGCAGCTCTCCGTCGGGTTACAATGAGCAGTTCTTC.

With respect to this clone: Mismatch with germline at one junction end may stem from a read error. V and J are TRBV6-1 and TRBJ1-6; no reliable D call. Germline V gene lookup returns CDR1 MNHNS and CDR2 SASEGT. The CDR3 has 17 amino acids. Here the CDR3 DNA reads TGTGCCAGCAGTGAAGCCCTGTTCCCGGCATATAATCCACCCCTCCACTTT. It translates to CASSEALFPAYNPPLHF.

This clone was picked up one time. V gene TRBV19 combines with J gene TRBJ2-1; D unresolved. This CDR3 contains 14 residues. Trimming cost V 2 bases and J 10 bases, with 15 bases left between them. CDR1 and CDR2 (germline): LNHDA, SQIVND (reference sequence). The CDR3 reads CASSIMGGSGEQFF. The CDR3 DNA follows: TGTGCCAGTAGTATAATGGGTGGTTCTGGCGAGCAGTTCTTC.

This clone was counted a few times. The chain has TRBV10-2 and TRBJ2-1, with TRBD2 matching 9 bases. CDR3 size: 16 residues. V lost 2 bases, J lost 6 bases, and 8 bases stayed unmatched. The germline V gene encodes CDR1 WSHSY and CDR2 SAAADI. CDR3 sequence (DNA): TGCGCCAGCAGTGAGCAGCGGGGGGTGGGCGGCAATGAGCAGTTCTTC. Residues: CASSEQRGVGGNEQFF.

The chain has TRBV6-5 and TRBJ1-5; 10 bases are a match to TRBD1. The trim removed 6 bases at V and 5 bases at J, leaving 4 bases unmatched. This CDR3 has 14 residues. Per the germline V gene, CDR1 is MNHEY and CDR2 is SVGAGI. Here the CDR3 reads CASRMTGGDQPQHF. As DNA, the CDR3 is TGTGCCAGCAGGATGACAGGGGGCGATCAGCCCCAGCATTTT.

The chain employs TRBV29-1 and TRBJ1-2; D is ambiguous. The CDR3 has 14 residues. Germline CDR1 and CDR2: SQVTM and ANQGSEA. Trimming shortened V by 4 bases and J by 0 bases, and 12 bases separated the two germline ends. CDR3 loop: CSVAPILANYGYTF. The CDR3 DNA reads TGCAGCGTTGCCCCTATACTAGCTAACTATGGCTACACCTTC.

The chain recombines TRBV15 with TRBJ2-7, with D maybe TRBD1 (6 bases). Per the germline V gene, CDR1 is LNHNV and CDR2 is YYDKDF (reference sequence). The germline V and J ends were trimmed by 0 bases and 5 bases, with 11 bases remaining between them. The CDR3 has 14 residues. CDR3 nucleotide sequence: TGTGCCACCAGCAGAGACAGGGGATCCCACGAGCAGTACTTC. This sequence encodes CATSRDRGSHEQYF.

The chain uses TRBV7-2 and TRBJ1-5, with 11 bases lining up with TRBD1. J gave up 6 bases and V 5 bases, and 9 bases lay outside the gene matches. CDR1 and CDR2 (germline): SGHTA, FQGNSA. The CDR3 is 16 residues long. The CDR3 bases are TGTGCCAGCAGCCCCGCCGGGACAGGGGGGATTCAGCCCCAGCATTTT. Translation: CASSPAGTGGIQPQHF.

The V gene is TRBV6-5, the J gene TRBJ1-2; tentative D call: TRBD1 (6 bases). The CDR3 loop spans 12 amino acids. Germline values: CDR1 MNHEY, CDR2 SVGAGI. V gave up 8 bases and J gave up 4 bases, with 11 bases separating them. CDR3 sequence: CASWGLSYGYTF. DNA for the CDR3: TGTGCCAGCTGGGGGCTCAGCTATGGCTACACCTTC.

The J gene is TRBJ2-1, the V gene TRBV7-9; D gene uncertain. The CDR3 runs to 12 residues. Germline-derived CDR1 and CDR2 are SEHNR and FQNEAQ (reference sequence). Trimming pared 10 bases from V and 3 bases from J, leaving 10 bases between. CDR3 amino acids: CATATHYNEQFF. The CDR3 bases are TGTGCCACTGCGACACACTACAATGAGCAGTTCTTC.